The next 10 T cell receptor beta chains were all read from a single sample in a study of cytotoxic CD8 clonotypes in ibrutinib-treated CLL. The method was immunoSEQ multiplex PCR; TCRdb's version includes in-frame clones alone and lacks a portion of them. Of 160,000 or so clones in the sample, more than 65% were seen once. This material consisted of PBMCs, taken after 12 months of ibrutinib treatment. These receptors were obtained from a human donor with chronic lymphocytic leukemia.

The CDR3 spells CASSQDRPTSGFTGELFF. The CDR3 DNA sequence: TGCGCCAGCAGCCAAGACCGCCCGACTAGCGGGTTCACCGGGGAGCTGTTTTTT. This sequence joins TRBV4-3 and TRBJ2-2, with 10 bases matching TRBD2. Germline CDR1 LGHNA, CDR2 YSLEER. The CDR3 has 18 residues. Trimming removed 0 bases from V and 4 bases from J; junction bases left unmatched: 8.

V gene TRBV19 combines with J gene TRBJ2-2; D possibly corresponds to TRBD1 (5 bases). This CDR3 is built from 15 residues. The V gene's germline CDR1 is LNHDA and CDR2 SQIVND (reference sequence). V gave up 2 bases and J gave up 6 bases, with 13 bases separating them. The CDR3 sequence: CASSIQGRLSGELFF. In DNA, the CDR3 is TGTGCCAGTAGTATACAGGGAAGGTTATCCGGGGAGCTGTTTTTT.

This chain uses TRBV5-4 with TRBJ2-1, with D possibly matching TRBD1 (5 bases). This CDR3 comprises 13 residues. Trimming left V 2 bases short and J 5 bases short, with 8 bases between. Germline assignment: CDR1 SGHNT and CDR2 YYREEE (reference sequence). The CDR3 reads CASSLQANNEQFF. The CDR3 nucleotides are TGTGCCAGCAGCTTACAGGCAAACAATGAGCAGTTCTTC.

The chain uses TRBV28 and TRBJ2-5; 9 nucleotides match TRBD1. This CDR3 has 15 residues. J gave up 4 bases and V 4 bases, and 7 bases lay outside the gene matches. The germline CDR1 and CDR2 sequences are MDHEN and SYDVKM. As DNA, the CDR3 is TGTGCCAGCAGTTCTAACAGGGGGCGCCGAGAGACCCAGTACTTC. Its protein product is CASSSNRGRRETQYF.

This sequence joins TRBV9 and TRBJ1-3, with D perhaps TRBD1 (6 bases). The V end lost 0 bases, the J end lost 4 bases, and 11 bases lay between the germline ends. Germline V lookup: CDR1 SGDLS, CDR2 YYNGEE. The CDR3 totals 15 residues. CDR3 sequence reads: CASSVAQGPGNTIYF. CDR3 nucleotide sequence: TGTGCCAGCAGCGTAGCTCAGGGGCCAGGAAACACCATATATTTT.

The chain links TRBV2 to TRBJ1-2, with 10 bases identical to TRBD1. CDR1 SNHLY and CDR2 FYNNEI come from the germline V gene. This CDR3 is built from 16 residues. The trim removed 6 bases at V and 5 bases at J, leaving 12 bases unmatched. The CDR3 DNA reads as TGTGCCAGCAGCGGGACCAGACAGGGGGCGGAATATGGCTACACCTTC. It specifies CASSGTRQGAEYGYTF.

This chain connects TRBV5-1 to TRBJ1-3, with D uncertain. CDR3 size: 16 residues. Looked up from germline, CDR1 is SGHRS and CDR2 is YFSETQ. Trimming pared 3 bases from V and 4 bases from J, leaving 17 bases between. This chain's CDR3 is CASSWTGLGPGNTIYF. CDR3 DNA sequence: TGCGCCAGCAGCTGGACGGGCCTCGGACCCGGAAACACCATATATTTT.

This sequence joins TRBV5-1 and TRBJ2-7, with D perhaps TRBD1 (6 bases). The germline V gene has CDR1 SGHRS and CDR2 YFSETQ. This CDR3 has 15 amino acids. Between the trimmed V and J ends, which lost 4 bases and 0 bases, there was a span of 14 bases. The DNA for the CDR3 is TGCGCCAGCAGCCCACAGGGTGGAGGCTCCTACGAGCAGTACTTC. Its protein product is CASSPQGGGSYEQYF.

The CDR3 region has the DNA TGCAGTGCTAGTCTCCCTGAGCAGTTCTTC. Amino acid sequence: CSASLPEQFF. The chain is built from TRBV20-1 and TRBJ2-1, with unresolved D. V lost 3 bases to trimming and J lost 9 bases, with 6 bases between them. Germline V gene sequence: CDR1 DFQATT, CDR2 SNEGSKA (reference sequence). CDR3 size: 10 residues.

V and J are TRBV4-2 and TRBJ2-3; 7 positions agree with TRBD1. Trimming cost V 2 bases and J 2 bases; bases outside gene matches: 10. CDR3 length equals 17 residues. The germline V gene has CDR1 LGHNA and CDR2 YNFKEQ. CDR3 nucleotides: TGTGCCAGCAGCCAATCTTCAGGGGGTGGGGACACAGATACGCAGTATTTT. Its translation: CASSQSSGGGDTDTQYF.